The T cell receptor (beta chain) described here comes from a study of regulatory T cells in long-lasting Graves disease. Broader study findings: Sample size was small, which may have lowered accuracy.

Time point given: newly diagnosed GD, antithyroid drugs for less than 3 months. PBMC-extracted RNA yielded the TCR library. The authors diagnosed Graves' disease using American Thyroid Association guidelines. A volume of approximately 10 milliliters of peripheral blood was collected in EDTA tubes. Remarks on this clonotype: Antigen unknown.

This CDR3 region has 14 residues. Trimming cost V 6 bases and J 3 bases, with 11 bases left between them. Germline-derived CDR1 and CDR2 are KGHSH and LQKENI. Arm-PCR of CDR3 regions with iRepertoire HTBI primers generated TCR beta libraries. TCRdb passed the multiplex PCR reads through MiXCR, listing each CDR3 protein once. The sample lists 320,000 or so distinct CDR3 sequences; under 20% were seen once. This sequence joins TRBV18 and TRBJ1-4, with unresolved D. The receptor comes from a female donor with Graves disease. Sequencing used peripheral blood mononuclear cells (PBMCs), obtained at new diagnosis, from a patient treated with antithyroid drugs. As DNA, the CDR3 is TGTGCCAGCTCGCGGGGAGCTTCTAATGAAAAACTGTTTTTT. Its translation is CASSRGASNEKLFF.